This TCR beta chain comes out of a study of blood T cells in healthy people across ages. The CDR3 is made up of 16 amino acids. J gave up 1 base and V 2 bases, and 5 bases lay outside the gene matches. Germline CDR1 reads MNHEY; CDR2 reads SVGEGT. Extractions gave at least 5.5 micrograms of total RNA per sample. Sample-barcoded 5' priming and a J-beta primer mix drove a second PCR of about 6 to 11 cycles. TCRdb used MiXCR to reprocess the 5' RACE reads, holding one entry per CDR3 protein. The table lists about 690,000 distinct CDR3 sequences, roughly two fifths of them singletons. Ten or more counts support this clonotype.

Material: blood. The J gene is TRBJ2-3, the V gene TRBV6-2 or TRBV6-3; TRBD2 matches 8 bases. The TCR sequence derives from a man at least 80 years old in good health. Written as DNA, the CDR3 is TGTGCCAGCAGTTACCGGAGCGGGGGCGGCACAGATACGCAGTATTTT. Translating it yields CASSYRSGGGTDTQYF.